Presented here are 17 T cell receptor beta chains from one specimen sequenced in a study of shared clonotypes between healthy human individuals. Clones were sequenced by immunoSEQ multiplex PCR, and TCRdb holds only the in-frame ones, with some missing. The sample records 2 million or so clones, 85% to 95% being singletons. Sequencing input: naive CD4+ T cells sorted from blood. Subset denoted: CD45RA+ positively selected. Receptors originate from a man between 18 and 35 years old in good health.

This clone is a singleton in its sample. This sequence joins TRBV18 and TRBJ1-2; unclear D gene. Germline CDR1 and CDR2: KGHSH and LQKENI. CDR3 length: 13 amino acids. The V end was cut by 0 bases, the J end by 6 bases, with 8 bases between. In nucleotides, the CDR3 is TGTGCCAGCTCACCACCAAGCAGAAATGGCTACACCTTC. Protein product: CASSPPSRNGYTF.

The chain recombines TRBV19 with TRBJ1-6; 9 bases align to TRBD1. The CDR3 is 19 residues long. Germline trimming cut 1 base from V and 7 bases from J; bases unmatched to any gene: 14. CDR1 LNHDA and CDR2 SQIVND come from the germline V gene (reference sequence). CDR3 nucleotides: TGTGCCAGTAGTATAGGACCGGGACAGGGAACTAATATGAATTCACCCCTCCACTTT. Its protein product is CASSIGPGQGTNMNSPLHF.

V gene TRBV15 combines with J gene TRBJ2-5, with D possibly TRBD1 on 5 matching bases. Trimming pared 9 bases from V and 0 bases from J, leaving 5 bases between. Germline V gene lookup returns CDR1 LNHNV and CDR2 YYDKDF (reference sequence). This CDR3 comprises 11 residues. The CDR3 DNA sequence: TGTGCCACACAGGACCAAGAGACCCAGTACTTC. This codes for CATQDQETQYF.

The J gene is TRBJ1-4, the V gene TRBV6-1; D gene unclear. The CDR3 consists of 16 residues. With 2 bases removed from V and 6 bases from J, the gap between germline ends came to 16 bases. CDR1 and CDR2 (germline): MNHNS, SASEGT. Written as DNA, the CDR3 is TGTGCCAGCAGTGAATTCGGAGCAACTAATTATGAAAAACTGTTTTTT. Its translation: CASSEFGATNYEKLFF.

This clone was counted a single time. The rearrangement joins TRBV7-8 to TRBJ2-7; TRBD2 matches 8 bases. Germline CDR1 SGHVS, CDR2 FQNEAQ. The junction had 14 bases not matched to a gene; V was cut back by 3 bases and J by 4 bases. This CDR3 comprises 17 residues. CDR3 region: CASSFLLVTGGGYEQYF. The CDR3 DNA reads TGTGCCAGCAGCTTTTTACTCGTTACTGGCGGGGGGTACGAGCAGTACTTC.

This clone was counted once. CDR3 DNA sequence: TGTGCCTGGAACCCAGGGACCTCCTTGACTTTC. This codes for CAWNPGTSLTF. The chain uses TRBV30 and TRBJ2-6; D possibly uses TRBD1 or TRBD2 (5 bases each). Germline CDR1 is GTSNPN and CDR2 is SVGIG (reference sequence). This CDR3 region has 11 residues. V lost 4 bases and J lost 17, with 15 bases in between.

The chain carries TRBV29-1 and TRBJ2-7; 7 bases agree with TRBD2. V was pared by 5 bases and J by 1 base, with 5 bases of the junction left unmatched. Germline V gives CDR1 SQVTM, CDR2 ANQGSEA. There are 13 residues in the CDR3. CDR3 nucleotide sequence: TGCAGCGTTCTCGGGGAGGGATCCTACGAGCAGTACTTC. Amino acids: CSVLGEGSYEQYF.

The rearrangement links TRBV5-1 to TRBJ2-3, with D perhaps matching TRBD2 (5 bases). This CDR3 has 14 residues. V dropped 4 bases and J dropped 2 bases, with 11 bases sitting between them. Germline-derived CDR1 and CDR2 are SGHRS and YFSETQ. CDR3 sequence: CASSVQRDTDTQYF. The CDR3 bases are TGCGCCAGCAGCGTCCAGAGGGACACAGATACGCAGTATTTT.

As to this clone: At the DNA level, this CDR3 is encoded by other sequences in the same sample as well. The genes are TRBV10-3 and TRBJ2-7, with 7 positions matching TRBD1. This CDR3 region has 13 residues. Germline V lookup: CDR1 ENHRY, CDR2 SYGVKD. V shed 4 bases, J shed 1 base, and the junction held 1 base outside the gene matches. The CDR3, as DNA: TGTGCCATCAGTGGGACAGGTTCCTACGAGCAGTACTTC. Translated, it gives CAISGTGSYEQYF.

The chain is built from TRBV21-1 and TRBJ2-7; TRBD1 was called by the table and not checked on the DNA. TRBV21-1 is assigned pseudogene status. There are 14 residues in the CDR3. CDR3 coding DNA: TGTGCCAGCAGCAACCTCCCAGATATCTACGAGCAGTACTTC. Its protein product is CASSNLPDIYEQYF.

The chain combines TRBV7-2 with TRBJ1-5; no clear D gene. The ends were cut back, 1 base at V and 2 bases at J, with 15 bases in the middle. CDR3 length: 17 amino acids. Germline-derived CDR1 and CDR2 are SGHTA and FQGNSA. CDR3 sequence reads: CASSLVEGLWGNQPQHF. DNA for the CDR3: TGTGCCAGCAGCTTAGTGGAGGGTTTATGGGGCAATCAGCCCCAGCATTTT.

The chain carries TRBV5-5 and TRBJ2-7; no definite D call. Germline V gene sequence: CDR1 SGHKS, CDR2 YYEKEE (reference sequence). Trimming stripped 6 bases from V and 0 bases from J, with 16 bases between. CDR3 length equals 15 residues. For the CDR3, the DNA is TGTGCCAGCACCCGTGGTACGTTGAGCTCCTACGAGCAGTACTTC. Translating gives CASTRGTLSSYEQYF.

CDR3 DNA: TGTGCCAGCATAGGGGGTCGGCAGTACAATGAGCAGTTCTTC. Residues: CASIGGRQYNEQFF. The V call is TRBV2, the J call TRBJ2-1, with D tentatively TRBD1 (6 bases). Between the trimmed V and J ends, which lost 7 bases and 4 bases, there was a span of 14 bases. The germline V gene encodes CDR1 SNHLY and CDR2 FYNNEI. This CDR3 contains 14 residues.

The chain combines TRBV5-1 with TRBJ2-3; unclear D gene. The CDR3 loop spans 15 amino acids. With 5 bases removed from V and 0 bases from J, the gap between germline ends came to 13 bases. Germline loops: CDR1 SGHRS, CDR2 YFSETQ. CDR3 bases: TGCGCCAGCAGTTTAAAAGAGCCCAGCACAGATACGCAGTATTTT. It specifies CASSLKEPSTDTQYF. Supplemented by reference TRBV5-1 and TRBJ2-3, the full variable domain reads KAGVTQTPRYLIKTRGQQVTLSCSPISGHRSVSWYQQTPGQGLQFLFEYFSETQRNKGNFPGRFSGRQFSNSRSEMNVSTLELGDSALYLCASSLKEPSTDTQYFGPGTRLTVL.

The CDR3 DNA follows: TGTGCCAGCAGCTCGCAGGGACTTTACCCCTACAATGAGCAGTTCTTC. Its protein is CASSSQGLYPYNEQFF. This chain joins TRBV7-9 and TRBJ2-1, with D possibly TRBD2 on 6 matching bases. The CDR3 has 16 amino acids. CDR1 SEHNR and CDR2 FQNEAQ come from the germline V gene (reference sequence). V was pared by 4 bases and J by 2 bases, with 15 bases between.

The gene calls are TRBV2 and TRBJ2-5; tentatively, D is TRBD1 or TRBD2 (5 bases each). V was shortened by 6 bases and J by 4 bases, with 15 bases between the two germline ends. The CDR3 consists of 14 residues. The germline V gene encodes CDR1 SNHLY and CDR2 FYNNEI. The CDR3 sequence is CASSDYYGGETQYF. The CDR3 nucleotides read TGTGCCAGCAGCGACTATTATGGGGGAGAGACCCAGTACTTC.

J is TRBJ2-7 and V is TRBV10-3, with TRBD1 matching 10 bases. J lost 0 bases, V lost 8 bases, and 1 base had no gene match. CDR1 and CDR2 from the germline V gene are ENHRY and SYGVKD. The CDR3 length is 13 residues. This chain's CDR3 is CAIGTGDSYEQYF. Here the CDR3 DNA reads TGTGCCATCGGGACAGGGGACTCCTACGAGCAGTACTTC.